Below, 4 T cell receptor beta chains from the same sample are listed, as sequenced in a study of human T cells and chemical hapten exposure. The time point: patch test 3, about 24 weeks after DPC sensitization. The treatment here: therapeutic diphenylcyclopropenone sensitization with weekly scalp DPC. In TCRdb, the RACE reads were re-called with MiXCR into one record per CDR3 protein. The sample yields around 150,000 distinct CDR3 sequences, around 30% seen once. This specimen was whole blood, taken in connection with sensitization to the hapten diphenylcyclopropenone (DPC). The receptors were gathered from a woman aged 18-30 years with alopecia areata. Some clones in this sample may be carry-over from other donors' samples.

This clonotype was detected only a few times. The rearrangement links TRBV18 to TRBJ1-3; tentatively, D is TRBD1 (6 bases). The CDR3 is 16 amino acids. Trimming shortened V by 3 bases and J by 0 bases, and 12 bases separated the two germline ends. Germline loops: CDR1 KGHSH, CDR2 LQKENI. The DNA of the CDR3 is TGTGCCAGCTCACCTTCCAGGGGCTTCTCTGGAAACACCATATATTTT. This codes for CASSPSRGFSGNTIYF.

This chain links TRBV5-4 with TRBJ2-7; 11 bases map to TRBD2. The CDR3 length is 14 residues. Germline assignment: CDR1 SGHNT and CDR2 YYREEE (reference sequence). The V gene end was trimmed by 4 bases and the J gene end by 5 bases; junction bases not matched to a gene: 5. The CDR3 is CASSPGLAAHEQYF. In nucleotides, the CDR3 is TGTGCCAGCAGCCCGGGACTAGCGGCCCACGAGCAGTACTTC.

The genes are TRBV24-1 and TRBJ2-1; D unclear. The CDR3 has 13 residues. Germline lookup yields CDR1 KGHDR and CDR2 SFDVKD. V lost 9 bases and J 9 bases, leaving 17 bases between the germline ends. The CDR3 loop reads CATGVSTSIEQFF. In nucleotides, the CDR3 is TGTGCCACCGGGGTCTCCACTTCAATTGAGCAGTTCTTC.

The rearrangement uses TRBV5-1 and TRBJ2-5; 15 positions match TRBD2. CDR1 is SGHRS and CDR2 is YFSETQ in the germline V gene. This CDR3 is 15 amino acids long. J was trimmed by 5 bases and V by 3 bases; bases with no gene match: 2. The CDR3 bases are TGCGCCAGCAGCTGGGGACTAGCGGGAGGTGAGACCCAGTACTTC. Translated: CASSWGLAGGETQYF. The complete variable domain, with remaining parts taken from reference TRBV5-1 and TRBJ2-5, reads KAGVTQTPRYLIKTRGQQVTLSCSPISGHRSVSWYQQTPGQGLQFLFEYFSETQRNKGNFPGRFSGRQFSNSRSEMNVSTLELGDSALYLCASSWGLAGGETQYFGPGTRLLVL.